The entry below gives a single T cell receptor (beta chain) sequence along with its context. The assay was immunoSEQ multiplex PCR, and TCRdb's table has in-frame clones only and misses some. The sample consists of around 60,000 clones, approximately 87% of them appearing once. This specimen comes from a study of blood T cell repertoires in COVID-19. Background on the study: PBMCs, B-cell-depleted T cells, or T cells provided the cDNA or gDNA that made up the material.

Looked up from germline, CDR1 is SGDLS and CDR2 is YYNGEE. V gave up 4 bases and J gave up 9 bases, with 12 bases separating them. The CDR3 extends over 12 amino acids. This receptor was obtained from a human donor in a cohort sampled during active COVID-19. The sample was peripheral blood. This chain uses TRBV9 with TRBJ2-3; D may be TRBD1 (6 bases). The CDR3 region is CASSSGVTTQYF. CDR3 in DNA: TGTGCCAGCAGCTCAGGGGTTACGACGCAGTATTTT.